The 28 T cell receptor beta chains in this list originate from one sample, sequenced in a study of technical replicates of blood from four donors. The assay was immunoSEQ multiplex PCR, and TCRdb's table has in-frame clones only and misses some. This table holds just over 95,000 clones, 90% to 96% found once. Specimen: T cells isolated from PBMCs. All receptors derive from a human donor in good health.

The CDR3 coding sequence is TGTGCCAGCAGCTTTATGGGTGGGACAGGGGGCGGTCGGACTGAAGCTTTCTTT. Translating it yields CASSFMGGTGGGRTEAFF. The chain links TRBV5-5 to TRBJ1-1, with 12 bases fitting TRBD1. Germline V gives CDR1 SGHKS, CDR2 YYEKEE (reference sequence). There are 18 residues in the CDR3. The J segment lost 5 bases and the V segment lost 2 bases, leaving 13 bases of the junction unmatched.

The chain uses TRBV6-6 and TRBJ2-5; 8 bases fit TRBD2. The germline CDR1 and CDR2 sequences are MNHNY and SVGAGI (reference sequence). The CDR3 covers 16 residues. The V gene end was trimmed by 0 bases and the J gene end by 4 bases; junction bases not matched to a gene: 7. The CDR3 loop is CASSYSRAGGSETQYF. CDR3 DNA: TGTGCCAGCAGTTACTCGAGGGCGGGGGGCTCAGAGACCCAGTACTTC.

This chain uses TRBV12-5 with TRBJ1-1, with a possible D match to TRBD1 (5 bases). The CDR3 length is 13 residues. V lost 7 bases, J lost 1 base, and 10 bases lay in between. CDR1 LGHNT and CDR2 FRNRAP come from the germline V gene. This chain's CDR3 is CASEGHGNTEAFF. DNA of the CDR3: TGTGCTAGTGAGGGGCATGGGAACACTGAAGCTTTCTTT. The full variable domain, in which reference TRBV12-5 and TRBJ1-1 provide the parts outside the CDR3, is DARVTQTPRHKVTEMGQEVTMRCQPILGHNTVFWYRQTMMQGLELLAYFRNRAPLDDSGMPKDRFSAEMPDATLATLKIQPSEPRDSAVYFCASEGHGNTEAFFGQGTRLTVV.

The chain is built from TRBV19 and TRBJ1-1; a possible D gene is TRBD1 (6 bases). V was cut by 4 bases and J by 1 base, with 13 bases left in between. This CDR3 is 15 amino acids long. The germline V gene has CDR1 LNHDA and CDR2 SQIVND (reference sequence). The CDR3 coding sequence is TGTGCCAGTAGTACGCAGGGGTTACCGAACACTGAAGCTTTCTTT. It translates to CASSTQGLPNTEAFF. Combining the CDR3 with reference TRBV19 and TRBJ1-1 gives the whole variable domain DGGITQSPKYLFRKEGQNVTLSCEQNLNHDAMYWYRQDPGQGLRLIYYSQIVNDFQKGDIAEGYSVSREKKESFPLTVTSAQKNPTAFYLCASSTQGLPNTEAFFGQGTRLTVV.

The CDR3 spells CASSQQVPPLYF. Here the CDR3 DNA reads TGTGCCAGCAGCCAACAGGTTCCCCCTTTGTACTTC. The chain recombines TRBV11-2 with TRBJ2-4; the D gene is possibly TRBD1 (5 bases). The germline V gene encodes CDR1 SGHAT and CDR2 FQNNGV. V shed 5 bases and J shed 15 bases, with 17 bases lying between them. This CDR3 is 12 amino acids long.

The chain recombines TRBV4-2 with TRBJ2-1, with a tentative D call TRBD2 (6 bases). CDR3 length equals 17 residues. The V end was cut by 3 bases, the J end by 0 bases, with 15 bases between. Germline-derived CDR1 and CDR2 are LGHNA and YNFKEQ. The CDR3 region is CASSQGSGSSSYNEQFF. In DNA form, the CDR3 reads TGTGCCAGCAGCCAGGGGAGCGGGTCGAGCTCCTACAATGAGCAGTTCTTC.

This sequence joins TRBV27 and TRBJ1-2, with 9 nucleotides matching TRBD1. Germline loops: CDR1 MNHEY, CDR2 SMNVEV (reference sequence). The CDR3 length is 14 residues. Losses at the gene ends were 6 bases for V and 5 bases for J; bases not matched to a gene: 7. In DNA, the CDR3 is TGTGCCAGCAGCCCCGGGACAGGGACTTATGGCTACACCTTC. It translates to CASSPGTGTYGYTF.

The V call is TRBV28, the J call TRBJ2-2; no clear D gene. V dropped 3 bases and J dropped 1 base, with 3 bases sitting between them. Germline V gene data show CDR1 as MDHEN and CDR2 as SYDVKM. The CDR3 covers 13 residues. Here the CDR3 DNA reads TGTGCCAGCAGTTTCGGGAACACCGGGGAGCTGTTTTTT. This encodes CASSFGNTGELFF.

This chain joins TRBV28 and TRBJ2-7; a weak D match, TRBD1 (5 bases). Looked up from germline, CDR1 is MDHEN and CDR2 is SYDVKM. Trimming removed 4 bases at V and 2 bases at J, with 15 bases between. CDR3 length: 15 amino acids. CDR3 sequence reads: CASSSRQLLTYEQYF. The DNA of the CDR3 is TGTGCCAGCAGTTCCAGACAGCTTCTAACCTACGAGCAGTACTTC.

The chain uses TRBV2 and TRBJ1-5; D remains ambiguous. Germline V lookup: CDR1 SNHLY, CDR2 FYNNEI. This CDR3 has 14 amino acids. The V gene lost 3 bases and the J gene lost 0 bases, with 6 bases spanning the gap. CDR3 region: CASSEDYSNQPQHF. CDR3 sequence (DNA): TGTGCCAGCAGTGAGGACTATAGCAATCAGCCCCAGCATTTT.

This clone came up once. The gene calls are TRBV5-1 and TRBJ2-7; D is ambiguous. Between the trimmed V and J ends, which lost 0 bases and 0 bases, there was a span of 4 bases. The CDR3 loop spans 13 amino acids. Germline CDR1 is SGHRS and CDR2 is YFSETQ. This CDR3 reads CASSLVSSYEQYF. The DNA of the CDR3 is TGCGCCAGCAGCTTGGTTAGCTCCTACGAGCAGTACTTC.

The chain uses TRBV11-2 and TRBJ2-7, with 12 bases identical to TRBD2. The CDR3 spans 17 residues. Germline V gene data show CDR1 as SGHAT and CDR2 as FQNNGV. Trimming at V came to 4 bases and at J to 5 bases, leaving 12 bases not matched to a gene. In nucleotides, the CDR3 is TGTGCCAGCAGCTCGAGCGAGACTAGCGGGAGCTACCACGAGCAGTACTTC. This encodes CASSSSETSGSYHEQYF.

The rearrangement joins TRBV6-1 to TRBJ1-5; perhaps TRBD1 as D (6 bases). The CDR3 totals 13 residues. Trimming pared 9 bases from V and 0 bases from J, leaving 9 bases between. The germline V gene encodes CDR1 MNHNS and CDR2 SASEGT. CDR3 sequence: CASRTDSNQPQHF. CDR3 nucleotides: TGTGCCAGTAGGACAGATAGCAATCAGCCCCAGCATTTT.

CDR3 region: CASSLRQGVTGNTIYF. CDR3 nucleotides: TGTGCCAGTAGTCTCCGACAGGGTGTAACGGGAAACACCATATATTTT. The rearrangement uses TRBV19 and TRBJ1-3; 7 bases are a match to TRBD1. Germline-derived CDR1 and CDR2 are LNHDA and SQIVND (reference sequence). This CDR3 has 16 residues. J was trimmed by 4 bases and V by 5 bases; bases with no gene match: 11.

V usage is TRBV19 and J usage is TRBJ1-2, with TRBD1 matching over 8 bases. The ends lost 8 bases at V and 4 bases at J; junction bases unmatched: 9. The CDR3 consists of 14 residues. CDR1 and CDR2 from the germline V gene are LNHDA and SQIVND (reference sequence). CDR3 nucleotides: TGTGCCAGTGACGGCCAGGGGGCAGGCTATGGCTACACCTTC. Residues: CASDGQGAGYGYTF.

The genes are TRBV7-2 and TRBJ2-3, with 10 bases fitting TRBD2. Germline-derived CDR1 and CDR2 are SGHTA and FQGNSA. The CDR3 length is 16 residues. J lost 4 bases, V lost 8 bases, and 12 bases had no gene match. The CDR3 sequence is CASGQLAGVSSDTQYF. Here the CDR3 DNA reads TGTGCCAGCGGACAGCTAGCGGGAGTGTCTTCAGATACGCAGTATTTT.

The rearrangement joins TRBV4-1 to TRBJ1-2, with 7 positions matching TRBD1. With V trimmed by 0 bases and J by 5 bases, 6 bases remained unmatched. This CDR3 is built from 15 residues. The germline V gene encodes CDR1 MGHRA and CDR2 YSYEKL. CDR3 sequence: CASSQDPQGMYGYTF. The CDR3 nucleotides are TGCGCCAGCAGCCAAGATCCACAGGGGATGTATGGCTACACCTTC.

V usage is TRBV18 and J usage is TRBJ1-4; D is ambiguous. The germline CDR1 and CDR2 sequences are KGHSH and LQKENI. V was shortened by 8 bases and J by 0 bases, with 7 bases between the two germline ends. This CDR3 contains 13 residues. Written as DNA, the CDR3 is TGTGCCAGCCAGGTTGCAACTAATGAAAAACTGTTTTTT. Translated: CASQVATNEKLFF.

The chain combines TRBV18 with TRBJ2-7; TRBD1 matches 10 bases. This CDR3 spans 15 amino acids. Germline lookup yields CDR1 KGHSH and CDR2 LQKENI. Trimming cost V 2 bases and J 2 bases; bases outside gene matches: 3. The CDR3 bases are TGTGCCAGCTCACCAGGACAGGGGGTGGCCTACGAGCAGTACTTC. It is translated as CASSPGQGVAYEQYF.

The chain uses TRBV6-5 and TRBJ2-7, with 7 nucleotides matching TRBD1. Germline V gives CDR1 MNHEY, CDR2 SVGAGI. V lost 6 bases and J lost 5; bases outside the gene matches: 7. The CDR3 covers 13 residues. CDR3 loop: CASRTRQGNEQYF. The DNA for the CDR3 is TGTGCCAGCAGGACCCGACAGGGAAACGAGCAGTACTTC.

This clone was recorded only once. The chain is built from TRBV27 and TRBJ1-1; a weak D match, TRBD1 (5 bases). V was clipped by 5 bases and J by 5 bases, with 18 bases between them. The CDR3 extends over 15 amino acids. Germline loops: CDR1 MNHEY, CDR2 SMNVEV (reference sequence). This CDR3 is CASSPSLGGRTEAFF. In nucleotides, the CDR3 is TGTGCCAGCAGTCCCTCGCTCGGGGGTCGAACTGAAGCTTTCTTT.

On this clone: Additional DNA sequences in this sample encode the identical CDR3. The J gene is TRBJ1-1, the V gene TRBV6-1; D is possibly TRBD1 (6 bases). V was shortened by 3 bases and J by 5 bases, with 19 bases between the two germline ends. The CDR3 sequence is 16 residues long. CDR1 and CDR2 from the germline V gene are MNHNS and SASEGT. CDR3 sequence reads: CASSEQFVGTPTEAFF. The CDR3 DNA reads as TGTGCCAGCAGTGAGCAGTTCGTCGGGACACCAACTGAAGCTTTCTTT.

The V and J genes are TRBV15 and TRBJ2-7, with a tentative D call TRBD1 (5 bases). The CDR3 totals 14 residues. Germline V gene lookup returns CDR1 LNHNV and CDR2 YYDKDF (reference sequence). Trimming pared 0 bases from V and 2 bases from J, leaving 8 bases between. DNA for the CDR3: TGTGCCACCAGCAGAGATAGGGGCCCCTACGAGCAGTACTTC. Residues: CATSRDRGPYEQYF. Supplemented by reference TRBV15 and TRBJ2-7, the full variable domain reads DAMVIQNPRYQVTQFGKPVTLSCSQTLNHNVMYWYQQKSSQAPKLLFHYYDKDFNNEADTPDNFQSRRPNTSFCFLDIRSPGLGDTAMYLCATSRDRGPYEQYFGPGTRLTVT.

The chain combines TRBV27 with TRBJ1-6; the D gene is possibly TRBD1 (6 bases). The V gene's germline CDR1 is MNHEY and CDR2 SMNVEV (reference sequence). This CDR3 contains 16 residues. V dropped 6 bases and J dropped 6 bases, with 18 bases sitting between them. CDR3 residues: CASRLTGSSLNSPLHF. The CDR3 DNA is TGTGCCAGCAGGCTAACAGGGAGTTCCCTTAATTCACCCCTCCACTTT.

J is TRBJ2-7 and V is TRBV4-1; a possible D gene is TRBD1 (6 bases). This CDR3 contains 16 residues. V lost 3 bases and J lost 1, with 16 bases in between. The germline CDR1 and CDR2 sequences are MGHRA and YSYEKL. The CDR3, as DNA: TGCGCCAGCAGCCAGGCCCCGGCAGGGGAATCCTACGAGCAGTACTTC. As protein: CASSQAPAGESYEQYF.

The chain uses TRBV18 and TRBJ1-4; TRBD1 matches 7 bases. The germline CDR1 and CDR2 sequences are KGHSH and LQKENI. V was pared by 11 bases and J by 5 bases, with 11 bases of the junction left unmatched. The CDR3 totals 14 residues. The CDR3 is CAVLRDSANEKLFF. As DNA, the CDR3 is TGTGCCGTCCTCCGGGACAGTGCGAATGAAAAACTGTTTTTT.

This chain connects TRBV28 to TRBJ1-2; D gene unclear. Trimming shortened V by 3 bases and J by 8 bases, and 13 bases separated the two germline ends. This CDR3 has 13 residues. Germline V CDR1 and CDR2: MDHEN, SYDVKM. The CDR3 loop reads CASSLRPEEGYTF. In DNA, the CDR3 is TGTGCCAGCAGTTTGAGACCTGAGGAGGGCTACACCTTC.

As for this clone: Mismatch with germline at one junction end may stem from a read error. The chain joins TRBV18 to TRBJ2-7, with a possible D match to TRBD2 (5 bases). Germline V gene lookup returns CDR1 KGHSH and CDR2 LQKENI. The CDR3 consists of 12 residues. This CDR3 is CASSTPGEGVHF. CDR3 sequence (DNA): TGTGCCAGCTCAACCCCCGGTGAGGGCGTGCACTTC.